This TCR beta chain derives from a study of shared clonotypes between healthy human individuals (dated by TCRdb to 2019 to 2021). Background for the entire study: The cohort comprised a couple of women and a few men aged 18 to 49 years. Per donor, three plates each were used for CD4 naive and CD4 memory, two for CD8 naive, and one for CD8 memory. To estimate repertoire size and how much clonotype sharing occurs between individuals, the study deeply sequenced the blood TCR repertoires of several healthy adults. Libraries were prepared and TCR repertoires were sequenced by different laboratories using diverse techniques, in order to increase sequencing depth and limit assay-specific biases. Between about 0.94 and 8.9 billion PBMCs per donor were obtained by leukapheresis. What the research found in general, with its limitations: When a few donors were compared, the shared fraction of clonotypes was about 5.5% for naive CD4, over 3% for naive CD8, 2% to 2.5% for memory CD4, and around 0.4% for memory CD8. Incomplete sequencing was indicated by rarefaction of sorted-subset datasets, despite the large sequencing depth. Pairwise subsampling led to the expectation that sequencing depth would affect the degree of clonotype sharing among donors. The genetic and exposure-history diversity represented was limited by the small number of donors. Larger estimated clonotype richness was generally found for naive subsets than for memory subsets. Clonotypes shared by all four sorted-subset donors showed higher generation probabilities than non-shared clonotypes. Only blood was sampled, and tissue TCR repertoires likely differ from those in blood.

The junction carries 18 bases between V and J, which are trimmed by 3 bases and 6 bases respectively. CDR1 and CDR2 were assigned from the germline V gene as SGHTS and YDEGEE. The CDR3, cysteine through phenylalanine, is 16 amino acids long. The kept DNA is CDR3 alone, 48 bases in frame from the first base. The donors were healthy, HIV-negative adults who had no recently reported acute infections or vaccinations. Every donor was a Caucasian adult living in Nashville, Tennessee, USA. Magnetic negative selection was used to enrich CD4+ T cells, after which naive cells were positively selected on CD45RA and the negative fraction became the memory subset. Blood was collected by leukapheresis, and PBMCs were isolated by Ficoll-Histopaque density gradient centrifugation and then cryopreserved in liquid nitrogen vapor phase. Analytical flow cytometry was used to check the purity and quantity of every magnetically sorted T cell population. Each sorted fraction had its genomic DNA isolated and then quantified by UV absorbance on a Nanodrop 2000c.

Notes on this clone: It has no known antigen specificity. The sample holds no much larger clone one base away, and base qualities are not on file.

Using the deep immunoSEQ assay, TCR CDR3 regions were amplified from genomic DNA by multiplex PCR. For each cell subset, the extracted genomic DNA was distributed evenly across all wells of several immunoSEQ 96-well plates, and each plate served as one replicate. For sorted subsets, each replicate PCR was loaded with about 200 ng genomic DNA, equivalent to 25,000 to 35,000 T cell genomes. The purified libraries were quantified using a Qubit 3.0 fluorometer, sized with a Bioanalyzer 2100, and then quantified again using the KAPA Library Quantification kit. A separate single-read 150-cycle Illumina NextSeq 550 flow cell was used to sequence each immunoSEQ 96-well plate. In the paper's pipeline: The immunoSEQ output contained only junctional sequences without quality scores, so filtering could not match that applied to full-length reads. Sequences were annotated with PyIR, a Python wrapper for IgBLAST v1.9, and V/J genes and CDR3 were assigned using IMGT germline references. Reads with weak V/J assignments (E-value above 1e-6), missing CDR3, stop codons, out-of-frame junctions, or ambiguous translated residues were removed. V3J clonotypes were defined by identical inferred V gene, J gene, and CDR3 amino acid sequence. To compute the percentage overlap between repertoires, the number of shared unique clonotypes was divided by the size of the smaller repertoire. Three approaches were used to assess repertoire richness: RTK rarefaction, the Chao1 estimator, and Recon v2.1 estimates of unobserved clonotypes. Generation probabilities were computed with OLGA for all TCRbeta clonotypes obtained by the gDNA method from a few donors. TCRdb took over this immuneACCESS table, retaining in-frame rearrangements with V and J assigned. Such tables are incomplete; in checked studies, under half of the missing clones stem from an unresolved V gene, and the remainder is unexplained. That table furnishes V, J and clone size, whereas the DNA furnished D and trimming. This sample gives 2 million to 3 million clones in total; 90% to 95% of them show up just once. The ten most abundant clones make up over 0.12% of the sample.

The TCR originated in a man younger than 35 in good health. Recombination joined TRBV5-8 with TRBJ2-2; possibly the D gene is TRBD2, per 7 matching bases. Sequencing was performed on naive CD4+ T cells sorted from blood. Read against the paper, the sample's cell subset or site label means: CD45RA+ positively selected. The sequenced DNA: TGTGCCAGCAGCTCCCCGAGGGGGGGTCAGGCCGGGGAGCTGTTTTTT. It is translated as CASSSPRGGQAGELFF.